This T cell receptor beta chain originates from a study of T cell changes during pregnancy in multiple sclerosis. This clone turned up a few times. Trimming took 4 bases from V and 1 from J; bases not matched to a gene: 3. CDR1 is LNHNV, CDR2 YYDKDF, per germline (reference sequence). The CDR3 totals 15 residues. Measured with immunoSEQ multiplex PCR; TCRdb has only the in-frame clones, and not every one. The table lists tens of thousands of clones, 90% to 95% of them singletons, with about 0.45% in the top ten. The J gene is TRBJ1-1, the V gene TRBV15; 10 bases agree with TRBD1. The clonotype was recovered from a female donor with multiple sclerosis, enrolled in a pregnancy study. This material consisted of CD4+ T cells from peripheral blood mononuclear cells, taken in the second trimester of pregnancy. The CDR3 DNA sequence: TGTGCCACCAGCACTCGACAGGGGGCGAACACTGAAGCTTTCTTT. Its protein product is CATSTRQGANTEAFF.